These 27 T cell receptor beta chains were all obtained from the same sample, sequenced in a study of synovial regulatory T cells in juvenile arthritis (dated by TCRdb to the mid-2010s). The library was generated by the immunoSEQ multiplex PCR assay. TCRdb holds this immuneACCESS table with in-frame rearrangements only. Some clones are missing; in checked studies, unresolved V genes explain under half, and the rest has no known cause. The table for this sample shows roughly 7,300 clones. The ten top clones hold around 1.5% of the sample. Sequenced sample: Treg cells from blood. What the cell subset or site label conveys for this sample: remaining (HLA-DR-negative) circulating blood Treg cells. Source of these receptors: a donor younger than 30 with juvenile idiopathic arthritis.

The V and J genes are TRBV19 and TRBJ1-3; TCRdb calls TRBD1, which cannot be checked without DNA. Germline V gene sequence: CDR1 LNHDA, CDR2 SQIVND (reference sequence). CDR3 size: 16 residues. The coding DNA is unavailable. The CDR3 protein is CASNTPGQVSGNTIYF.

Frequency places this clone as medium-sized. V gene TRBV7-2 combines with J gene TRBJ2-7; TCRdb's D gene call, TRBD1, goes unchecked for lack of DNA. Germline V CDR1 and CDR2: SGHTA, FQGNSA. The CDR3 loop spans 11 amino acids. The nucleotide record is missing. CDR3: CASSFHYEQYF.

The chain carries TRBV25-1 and TRBJ2-2; checking the TCRdb D call of TRBD2 is not possible without DNA. CDR3 length equals 15 residues. No DNA is listed. The V gene's germline CDR1 is MGHDK and CDR2 SYGVNS. The CDR3 spells CASSGRRGGTGELFF.

The chain is built from TRBV5-1 and TRBJ2-2; TCRdb names TRBD2, which stays unverified in the absence of DNA. CDR1 SGHRS and CDR2 YFSETQ come from the germline V gene. The CDR3 runs to 14 residues. The protein alone is recorded here. The CDR3 loop is CASSLAPNTGELFF.

The chain carries TRBV18 and TRBJ1-4; the D gene TCRdb calls, TRBD1, cannot be checked with no DNA. CDR1 and CDR2 (germline): KGHSH, LQKENI. The length of the CDR3 is 14 residues. DNA is not recorded here. The chain's CDR3 is CASSQGTGIRKLFF.

The CDR3 loop is CASSRTSGGLYSSYEQYF. This chain links TRBV13 with TRBJ2-7; TCRdb reports TRBD2, a call that lacks DNA to check it against. CDR3 length: 18 amino acids. Only the protein is on record. The germline gives CDR1 PRHDT, CDR2 FYEKMQ (reference sequence).

The genes are TRBV6-5 and TRBJ2-7; the D call from TCRdb, TRBD2, cannot be confirmed without DNA. The CDR3 has 16 amino acids. Only the protein is available. The germline CDR1 and CDR2 sequences are MNHEY and SVGAGI. The CDR3 reads CASSYSLRSASYEQYF.

CDR3 residues: CASSRRTGYTEAFF. The rearrangement joins TRBV4-2 to TRBJ1-1; absent DNA, TCRdb's TRBD1 call cannot be checked. Germline V CDR1 and CDR2: LGHNA, YNFKEQ. There are 14 residues in the CDR3. No DNA is listed.

The chain is built from TRBV4-3 and TRBJ2-3; there is no DNA to check the TCRdb D call of TRBD2. Looked up from germline, CDR1 is LGHNA and CDR2 is YSLEER. The CDR3 is 12 amino acids. DNA was not recorded. The CDR3 here is CASSQDRDTQYF.

V usage is TRBV5-4 and J usage is TRBJ1-4. The CDR3 extends over 14 amino acids. No DNA is listed. Germline V lookup: CDR1 SGHNT, CDR2 YYREEE (reference sequence). CDR3 loop: CASSLRPTNEKLFF.

The chain employs TRBV5-1 and TRBJ2-1; TCRdb outputs TRBD1, but without DNA this stays unchecked. Germline V gene sequence: CDR1 SGHRS, CDR2 YFSETQ. This CDR3 has 15 amino acids. No DNA sequence is on record. The CDR3 spells CASSSGQHSYNEQFF.

Considering frequency, this clone is medium-sized. The V gene is TRBV7-9, the J gene TRBJ1-5. The CDR3 totals 14 residues. Only the protein is available. From germline, CDR1 is SEHNR and CDR2 FQNEAQ (reference sequence). CDR3 amino acids: CASSPRSGIQPQHF. Based on the CDR3 plus reference TRBV7-9 and TRBJ1-5, the full variable domain is DTGVSQNPRHKITKRGQNVTFRCDPISEHNRLYWYRQTLGQGPEFLTYFQNEAQLEKSRLLSDRFSAERPKGSFSTLEIQRTEQGDSAMYLCASSPRSGIQPQHFGDGTRLSIL.

This sequence joins TRBV5-4 and TRBJ2-7; TCRdb designates TRBD2, a call that cannot be tested without DNA. Germline V gene sequence: CDR1 SGHNT, CDR2 YYREEE (reference sequence). This CDR3 spans 15 amino acids. DNA is not on record. CDR3: CASSPGGASSYEQYF. Combining the CDR3 with reference TRBV5-4 and TRBJ2-7 gives the whole variable domain ETGVTQSPTHLIKTRGQQVTLRCSSQSGHNTVSWYQQALGQGPQFIFQYYREEENGRGNFPPRFSGLQFPNYSSELNVNALELDDSALYLCASSPGGASSYEQYFGPGTRLTVT.

Measured by frequency, this clone is medium-sized. Here the CDR3 reads CASSLPGLAGGGETQYF. The chain uses TRBV7-2 and TRBJ2-5; TCRdb calls TRBD2, which cannot be checked without DNA. Per germline, CDR1 SGHTA and CDR2 FQGNSA. CDR3 length: 17 amino acids. DNA is not on record.

The chain joins TRBV5-1 to TRBJ2-7. Germline CDR1 SGHRS, CDR2 YFSETQ. CDR3 length: 18 residues. Nucleotide data are not available. This CDR3 reads CASSLEGQGFPWPLEQYF. Full variable domain (outside the CDR3, taken from reference TRBV5-1 and TRBJ2-7): KAGVTQTPRYLIKTRGQQVTLSCSPISGHRSVSWYQQTPGQGLQFLFEYFSETQRNKGNFPGRFSGRQFSNSRSEMNVSTLELGDSALYLCASSLEGQGFPWPLEQYFGPGTRLTVT.

The chain couples TRBV2 to TRBJ1-5. CDR1 is SNHLY and CDR2 is FYNNEI in the germline V gene. The CDR3 spans 14 residues. The coding DNA is unavailable. The CDR3 reads CASSSRGRNQPQHF.

The chain combines TRBV4-2 with TRBJ2-3. The CDR3 length is 14 residues. The entry carries no DNA sequence. Germline lookup yields CDR1 LGHNA and CDR2 YNFKEQ. This CDR3 reads CASSQFKAADTQYF.

This chain joins TRBV4-3 and TRBJ2-1; TCRdb selects TRBD2, and the lack of DNA leaves this call unchecked. The CDR3 extends over 19 amino acids. There is no recorded DNA. Germline lookup yields CDR1 LGHNA and CDR2 YSLEER. CDR3 in amino acids: CASSPGTSGISARSNEQFF.

This chain links TRBV5-6 with TRBJ2-3; there is no DNA to check the TCRdb D call of TRBD2. Germline CDR1 reads SGHDT; CDR2 reads YYEEEE. This CDR3 spans 13 amino acids. The nucleotide record is missing. CDR3 residues: CASSLVRHAGQYF.

This chain uses TRBV7-9 with TRBJ2-1; absent DNA, TCRdb's TRBD2 call cannot be checked. The CDR3 extends over 14 amino acids. The nucleotide record is missing. Germline-derived CDR1 and CDR2 are SEHNR and FQNEAQ (reference sequence). The CDR3 is CASGTGLATNEQFF.

CDR3 amino acids: CASSVGENIQYF. This chain uses TRBV2 with TRBJ2-4; the TCRdb D gene call, TRBD2, has no DNA to confirm it. The CDR3 loop spans 12 amino acids. No DNA has been recorded. Germline V lookup: CDR1 SNHLY, CDR2 FYNNEI. Combining the CDR3 with reference TRBV2 and TRBJ2-4 gives the whole variable domain EPEVTQTPSHQVTQMGQEVILRCVPISNHLYFYWYRQILGQKVEFLVSFYNNEISEKSEIFDDQFSVERPDGSNFTLKIRSTKLEDSAMYFCASSVGENIQYFGAGTRLSVL.

The gene calls are TRBV5-6 and TRBJ1-2. The CDR3 has 14 residues. Only the protein sequence is given. Germline CDR1 is SGHDT and CDR2 is YYEEEE. The CDR3 loop reads CASSLRGPLYGYTF.

The rearrangement links TRBV6-5 to TRBJ1-2; absent DNA, TCRdb's TRBD1 call cannot be checked. The CDR3 spans 13 residues. The DNA is not on file. Germline V lookup: CDR1 MNHEY, CDR2 SVGAGI. This chain's CDR3 is CASRIRGSYGYTF.

The chain joins TRBV4-1 to TRBJ1-2. This CDR3 has 13 amino acids. No DNA appears here. CDR1 is MGHRA and CDR2 is YSYEKL in the germline V gene. CDR3 protein: CASSQLDRYGYTF.

CDR3 in amino acids: CASSPGAGRSTEAFF. The genes are TRBV18 and TRBJ1-1. This CDR3 is built from 15 residues. No DNA accompanies this entry. CDR1 and CDR2 (germline): KGHSH, LQKENI.

V is TRBV4-1 and J is TRBJ1-1; TCRdb outputs TRBD1, but without DNA this stays unchecked. Looked up from germline, CDR1 is MGHRA and CDR2 is YSYEKL. This CDR3 is 14 amino acids long. The nucleotide record is missing. The CDR3 spells CASRGPLQNTEAFF.

This CDR3 is CASSSQPGPSPVF. This chain links TRBV7-2 with TRBJ2-1. Per germline, CDR1 SGHTA and CDR2 FQGNSA. CDR3 length: 13 residues. The coding DNA is unavailable.